This entry features one TCR beta chain sequence. This clone was counted a single time. Its antigen specificity is not known. Base-call qualities are not available, and no considerably larger clone is one nucleotide away. The immunoSEQ Assay, a bias-controlled multiplex PCR, was used to amplify TCRbeta CDR3 regions from genomic DNA. On the authors' methods: Nucleated cell counts per sample were estimated from amplification of reference gene primers within the assay. To quantify the absolute abundance of each unique TCRbeta CDR3 rearrangement, sequence reads were collapsed and filtered. For each sample, productive Simpson clonality was calculated as the square root of Simpson's diversity index over productive rearrangements. Held by TCRdb, this immuneACCESS table contains in-frame sequences only and omits some clones. Under half of the omission traces to an unresolved V gene where checked; the cause of the rest is unknown. That table supplies the V and J calls and clone size; D and trimming were determined from the DNA. The sample table records some 250,000 clones; approximately 84% of these occur just once. The ten largest clones capture 15% to 18% of the sample.

This record comes from a study of blood T cell repertoires in COVID-19 (dated by TCRdb to 2020 to 2021). Regarding the complete study: The collaborator samples originated in the United States, Italy and Spain and spanned the acute and convalescent phases of COVID-19. The material from the prospective study consisted of cDNA or gDNA derived from T cells, B-cell-depleted T cells, or PBMCs. Deeply sampled blood TCRbeta repertoires from subjects exposed to, actively infected with, or recovered from COVID-19 were included in the dataset. A freely available public database, intended as a resource for researchers studying the immune response to SARS-CoV-2, is where the repertoires were released. The samples were drawn from the first 160 participants of the ongoing ImmuneRACE study and from some 1,300 subjects provided by 6 global collaborators. Sample metadata almost always included a de-identified subject ID, COVID-19 status, age in years and sex. Where available, HLA class I and class II types were taken from metadata supplied by the sample provider and were not determined by assay-based typing.

Broad study findings and their caveats: The amount of clinical and demographic metadata varied by source and participant and was provided uncurated.

V was cut back by 1 base and J by 2 bases, leaving a gap of 10 bases between them. The CDR3 holds 15 amino acids from the cysteine to the phenylalanine. The sequence is cut down to CDR3 DNA, 45 bases in frame from base 1. CDR1 and CDR2, looked up from the germline V gene, are MNHEY and SVGEGT. Enrolling through a virtual design, the prospective study's participants ranged in age from roughly 18 to 95 years and lived across about two dozen United States geographic areas. Cohort assignment in the prospective study relied on participant-reported clinical history from a screening survey and a study questionnaire. ImmuneRACE Cohort 3 recovered participants were defined by two consecutive negative NP/OP PCR tests, healthcare professional clearance, or symptom resolution. Each participant in the prospective study had whole blood, serum and a nasopharyngeal or oropharyngeal swab collected by mobile phlebotomists. Over a roughly 2-month period, participants in the prospective study had the option of providing additional blood draws and questionnaires. Before DNA extraction, blood samples from the prospective study were shipped at room temperature or frozen.

The V gene is TRBV6-2 or TRBV6-3 and the J gene is TRBJ2-3, and perhaps TRBD2 as D gene, on 6 matching bases. Sequencing used PBMCs or T cells enriched from blood (not recorded which). The receptor comes from a young man who had recovered from COVID-19. The CDR3 amino acid sequence is: CASSYWLAPTDTQYF. The DNA reads TGTGCCAGCAGTTACTGGCTAGCGCCCACAGATACGCAGTATTTT.